The present T cell receptor (beta chain) was sequenced within a study of T cells in Graves' hyperthyroidism and ophthalmopathy. Trimming left V 6 bases short and J 5 bases short, with 19 bases between. This CDR3 contains 15 residues. Per germline, CDR1 LNHDA and CDR2 SQIVND (reference sequence). This clonotype was observed a handful of times. Its specificity is unknown. Researchers amplified the TCR beta CDR3 regions from RNA transcripts. An initial round of RT-PCR targeting the TCR CDR3 relied on the HTBI primer set. MiXCR, run by TCRdb on the multiplex PCR reads, gives a single entry per CDR3 protein. The sample lists 500,000 to 650,000 distinct CDR3 sequences; nearly 20% were seen once. Findings of the study overall: From stable hyperthyroidism, ophthalmopathy was set apart by a 13 V-J model.

The chain has TRBV19 and TRBJ2-5; TRBD2 is a possible D gene (6 bases). The sequenced sample was blood. The sequence derives from a man aged 35 to 55 with Graves' ophthalmopathy. CDR3 residues: CASRGANWEVETQYF. CDR3 DNA: TGTGCCAGTAGAGGGGCTAACTGGGAGGTGGAGACCCAGTACTTC.